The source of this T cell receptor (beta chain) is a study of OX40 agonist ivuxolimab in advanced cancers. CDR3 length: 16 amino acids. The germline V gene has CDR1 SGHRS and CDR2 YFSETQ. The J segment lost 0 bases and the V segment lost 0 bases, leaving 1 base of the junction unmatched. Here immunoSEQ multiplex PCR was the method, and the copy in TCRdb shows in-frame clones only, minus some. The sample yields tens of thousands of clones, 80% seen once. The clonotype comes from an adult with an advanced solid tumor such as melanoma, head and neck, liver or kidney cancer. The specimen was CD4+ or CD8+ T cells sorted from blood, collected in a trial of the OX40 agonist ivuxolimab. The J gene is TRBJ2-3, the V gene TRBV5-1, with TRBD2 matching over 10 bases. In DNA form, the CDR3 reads TGCGCCAGCAGCTTGGAACTAGCGGGGAGCACAGATACGCAGTATTTT. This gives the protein CASSLELAGSTDTQYF.